This T cell receptor (beta chain) was retrieved from a study of blood T cell repertoires in COVID-19. Study members were between roughly 18 and 90 years old and lived in about two dozen US regions. People in the exposed group encountered a COVID-19 case within 2 weeks before entering the study. Original handling: Estimation of nucleated cell counts relied on the amplification of reference gene primers. Only in-frame clones appear in the TCRdb table, and some are missing; sequencing was by immunoSEQ multiplex PCR. V and J calls and clone size are copied from that table; D and trimming were computed from the DNA. The sample lists about 200,000 clones; 65% to 85% were seen once. Germline V gives CDR1 WNHNN, CDR2 SYGVQD (reference sequence). Trimming shortened V by 3 bases and J by 0 bases, and 8 bases separated the two germline ends. This CDR3 comprises 14 residues.

This chain uses TRBV10-1 with TRBJ1-1, with unresolved D. This receptor was taken from a woman aged 25 to 45 who had been exposed to COVID-19. Sequenced material: PBMCs or T cells enriched from blood (not recorded which). DNA for the CDR3: TGCGCCAGCAGTGAAGGCGGGTTGAACACTGAAGCTTTCTTT. Its protein is CASSEGGLNTEAFF.